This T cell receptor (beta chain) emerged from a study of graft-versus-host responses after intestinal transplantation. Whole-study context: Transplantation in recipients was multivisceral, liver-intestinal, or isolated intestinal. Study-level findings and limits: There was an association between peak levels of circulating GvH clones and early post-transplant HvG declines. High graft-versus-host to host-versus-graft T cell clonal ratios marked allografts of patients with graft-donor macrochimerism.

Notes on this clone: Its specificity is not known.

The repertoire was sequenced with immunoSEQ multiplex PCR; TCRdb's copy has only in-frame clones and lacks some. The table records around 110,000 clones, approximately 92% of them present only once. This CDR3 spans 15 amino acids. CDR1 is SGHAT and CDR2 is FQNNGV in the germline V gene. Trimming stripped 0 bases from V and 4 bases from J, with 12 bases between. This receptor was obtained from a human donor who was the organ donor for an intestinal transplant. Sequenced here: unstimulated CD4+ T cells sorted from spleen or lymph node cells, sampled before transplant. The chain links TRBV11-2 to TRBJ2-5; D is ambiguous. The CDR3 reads CASSLDRHSGETQYF. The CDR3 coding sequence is TGTGCCAGCAGCTTAGATCGGCACTCAGGAGAGACCCAGTACTTC.